This T cell receptor (beta chain) was captured by sequencing in a study of cytomegalovirus exposure and HLA in healthy donors. With 60 Vbeta and 13 Jbeta primers, the PCR was carried out. Using immunoSEQ multiplex PCR, the repertoire was profiled, and TCRdb retains in-frame clones only, with some absent. Of approximately 110,000 clones in the sample, 80% to 85% were seen once. A remark on this clone: Its antigen is still unknown.

The CDR3 covers 16 residues. The germline V gene encodes CDR1 SGHDT and CDR2 YYEEEE. V was cut by 4 bases and J by 0 bases, with 14 bases left in between. Overall study findings and caveats: It was in a later analysis that TCR association rates were seen to vary by HLA locus, highest for DRB1 and lowest for HLA-C.

The sample consisted of PBMCs. The sequence derives from a woman in her thirties in good health and CMV-seronegative. The rearrangement links TRBV5-6 to TRBJ1-5; weak D call: TRBD1 (5 bases). CDR3: CASSPGGGDSNQPQHF. CDR3 sequence (DNA): TGTGCCAGCAGCCCCGGGGGGGGAGATAGCAATCAGCCCCAGCATTTT.